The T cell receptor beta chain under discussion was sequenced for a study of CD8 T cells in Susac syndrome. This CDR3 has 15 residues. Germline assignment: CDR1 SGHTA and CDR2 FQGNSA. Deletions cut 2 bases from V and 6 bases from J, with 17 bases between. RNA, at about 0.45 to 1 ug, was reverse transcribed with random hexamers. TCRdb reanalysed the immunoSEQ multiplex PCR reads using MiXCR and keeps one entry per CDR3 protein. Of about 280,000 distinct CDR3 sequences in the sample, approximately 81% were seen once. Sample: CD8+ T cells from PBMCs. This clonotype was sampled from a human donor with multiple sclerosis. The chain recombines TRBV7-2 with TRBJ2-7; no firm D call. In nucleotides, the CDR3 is TGTGCCAGCAGCTTATTAGTGAGCCGACCTATCGAGCAGTACTTC. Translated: CASSLLVSRPIEQYF.